This record covers a single T cell receptor beta chain. These data come from a study of cytomegalovirus exposure and HLA in healthy donors. Study as a whole: A subsequent analysis stated that the 100 to 150 validation repertoires were run on the same platform as the roughly 670 first-cohort repertoires.

The germline CDR1 and CDR2 sequences are MRHNA and SNTAGT. CDR3 length: 12 amino acids. V lost 2 bases and J lost 8, with 9 bases in between. The assay was immunoSEQ multiplex PCR, and TCRdb's table has in-frame clones only and misses some. The sample holds tens of thousands of clones; 85% to 95% are singletons and the top ten take roughly 0.62%. The V and J genes are TRBV6-4 and TRBJ1-2; D uncertain. The receptor was isolated from a young man in good health and CMV-seronegative. The sample taken for sequencing was PBMCs. CDR3: CASSDLLRGYTF. CDR3 sequence (DNA): TGTGCCAGCAGTGACCTGTTGCGGGGCTACACCTTC.